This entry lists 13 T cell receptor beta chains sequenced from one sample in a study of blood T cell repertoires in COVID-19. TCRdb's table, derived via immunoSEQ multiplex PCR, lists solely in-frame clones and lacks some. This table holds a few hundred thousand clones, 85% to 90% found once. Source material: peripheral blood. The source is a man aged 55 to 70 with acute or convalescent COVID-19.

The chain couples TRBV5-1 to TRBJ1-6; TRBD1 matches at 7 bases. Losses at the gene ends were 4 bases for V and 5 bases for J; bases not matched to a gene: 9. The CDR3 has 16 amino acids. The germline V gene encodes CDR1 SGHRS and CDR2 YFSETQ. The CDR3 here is CASSHGVGQHNSPLHF. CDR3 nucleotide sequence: TGCGCCAGCAGCCATGGGGTGGGACAGCATAATTCACCCCTCCACTTT.

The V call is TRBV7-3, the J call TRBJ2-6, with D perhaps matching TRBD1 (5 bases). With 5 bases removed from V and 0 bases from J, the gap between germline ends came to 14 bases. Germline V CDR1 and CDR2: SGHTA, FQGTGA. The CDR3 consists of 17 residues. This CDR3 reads CASSLSARGSGANVLTF. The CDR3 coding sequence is TGTGCCAGCAGCCTGTCCGCTAGGGGCTCTGGGGCCAACGTCCTGACTTTC.

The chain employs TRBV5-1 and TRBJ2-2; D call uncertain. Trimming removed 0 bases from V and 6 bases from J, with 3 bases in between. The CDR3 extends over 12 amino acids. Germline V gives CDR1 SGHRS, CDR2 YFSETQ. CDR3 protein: CASSLAAGELFF. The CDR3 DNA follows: TGCGCCAGCAGCTTGGCTGCCGGGGAGCTGTTTTTT.

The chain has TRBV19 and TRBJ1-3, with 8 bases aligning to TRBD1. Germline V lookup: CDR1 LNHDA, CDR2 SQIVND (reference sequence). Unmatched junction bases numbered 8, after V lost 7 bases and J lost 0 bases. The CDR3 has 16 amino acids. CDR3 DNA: TGTGCCAGTAACCCGACAGGGGTCCGCTCTGGAAACACCATATATTTT. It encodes CASNPTGVRSGNTIYF. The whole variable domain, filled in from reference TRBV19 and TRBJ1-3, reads DGGITQSPKYLFRKEGQNVTLSCEQNLNHDAMYWYRQDPGQGLRLIYYSQIVNDFQKGDIAEGYSVSREKKESFPLTVTSAQKNPTAFYLCASNPTGVRSGNTIYFGEGSWLTVV.

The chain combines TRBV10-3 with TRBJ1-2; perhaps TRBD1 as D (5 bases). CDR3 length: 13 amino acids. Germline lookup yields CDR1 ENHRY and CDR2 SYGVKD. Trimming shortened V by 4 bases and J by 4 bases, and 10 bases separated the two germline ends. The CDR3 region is CAISGGTGYGYTF. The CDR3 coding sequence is TGTGCCATCAGTGGGGGGACTGGCTATGGCTACACCTTC.

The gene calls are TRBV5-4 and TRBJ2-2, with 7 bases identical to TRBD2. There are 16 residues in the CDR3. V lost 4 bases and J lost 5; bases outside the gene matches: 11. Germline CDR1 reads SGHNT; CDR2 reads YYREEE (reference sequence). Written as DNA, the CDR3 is TGTGCCAGCAGCAGAACCGGGACTAAATATACCGGGGAGCTGTTTTTT. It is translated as CASSRTGTKYTGELFF.

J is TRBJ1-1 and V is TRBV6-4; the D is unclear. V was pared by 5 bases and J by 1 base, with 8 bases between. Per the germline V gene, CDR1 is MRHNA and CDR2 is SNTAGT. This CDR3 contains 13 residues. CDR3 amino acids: CASSSRQNTEAFF. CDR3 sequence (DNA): TGTGCCAGCAGTAGCAGACAGAACACTGAAGCTTTCTTT.

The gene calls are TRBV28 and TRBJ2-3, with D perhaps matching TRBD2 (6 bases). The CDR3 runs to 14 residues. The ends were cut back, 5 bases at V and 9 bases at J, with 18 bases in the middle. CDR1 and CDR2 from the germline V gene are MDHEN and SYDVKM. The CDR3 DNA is TGTGCCAGCAGTACCAGCGGGCGAAGGGAAACGCAGTATTTT. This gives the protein CASSTSGRRETQYF.

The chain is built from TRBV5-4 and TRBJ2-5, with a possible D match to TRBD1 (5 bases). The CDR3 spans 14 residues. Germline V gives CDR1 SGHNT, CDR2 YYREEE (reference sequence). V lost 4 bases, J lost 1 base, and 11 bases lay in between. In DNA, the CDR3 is TGTGCCAGCAGCCTGCGGACAACCCAAGAGACCCAGTACTTC. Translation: CASSLRTTQETQYF.

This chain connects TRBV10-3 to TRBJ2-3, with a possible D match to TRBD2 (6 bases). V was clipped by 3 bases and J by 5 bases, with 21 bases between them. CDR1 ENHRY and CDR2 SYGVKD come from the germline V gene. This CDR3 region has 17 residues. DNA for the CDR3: TGTGCCATCAGTGATGGGAGCATGGAAGGGCGGGGAGATACGCAGTATTTT. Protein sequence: CAISDGSMEGRGDTQYF.

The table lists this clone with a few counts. CDR3 amino acids: CSAYDSYEQYF. The CDR3 DNA is TGCAGTGCCTACGACTCCTACGAGCAGTACTTC. The chain uses TRBV20-1 and TRBJ2-7; unclear D gene. The CDR3 is made up of 11 amino acids. Germline V gives CDR1 DFQATT, CDR2 SNEGSKA (reference sequence). V gave up 6 bases and J gave up 0 bases, with 6 bases separating them.

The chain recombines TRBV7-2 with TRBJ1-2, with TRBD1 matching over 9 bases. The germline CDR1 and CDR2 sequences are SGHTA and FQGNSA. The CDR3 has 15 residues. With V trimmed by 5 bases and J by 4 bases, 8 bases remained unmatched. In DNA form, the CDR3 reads TGTGCCAGCAGCCCAGGGACAGGGAGAGGCTATGGCTACACCTTC. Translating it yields CASSPGTGRGYGYTF.

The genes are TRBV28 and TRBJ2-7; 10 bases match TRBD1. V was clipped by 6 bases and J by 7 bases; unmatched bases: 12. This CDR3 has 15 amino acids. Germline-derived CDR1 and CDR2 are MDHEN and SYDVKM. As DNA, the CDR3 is TGTGCCAGCAGAACCCCGGGACAGGGGACTCGAGAGCAGTACTTC. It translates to CASRTPGQGTREQYF.